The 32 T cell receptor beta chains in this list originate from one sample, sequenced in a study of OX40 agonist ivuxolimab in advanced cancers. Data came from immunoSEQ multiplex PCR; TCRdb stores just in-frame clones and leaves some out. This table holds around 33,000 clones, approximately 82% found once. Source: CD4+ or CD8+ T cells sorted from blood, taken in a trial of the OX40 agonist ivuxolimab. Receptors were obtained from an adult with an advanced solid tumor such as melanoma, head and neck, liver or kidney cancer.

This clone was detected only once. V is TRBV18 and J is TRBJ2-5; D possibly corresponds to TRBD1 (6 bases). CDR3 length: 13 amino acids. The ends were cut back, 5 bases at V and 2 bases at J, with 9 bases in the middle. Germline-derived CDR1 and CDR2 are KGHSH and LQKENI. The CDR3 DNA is TGTGCCAGCTCATGGACAGCACAAGAGACCCAGTACTTC. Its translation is CASSWTAQETQYF.

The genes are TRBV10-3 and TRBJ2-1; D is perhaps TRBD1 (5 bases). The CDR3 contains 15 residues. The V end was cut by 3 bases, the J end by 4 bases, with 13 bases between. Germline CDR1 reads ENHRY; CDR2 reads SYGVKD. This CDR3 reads CAISDGNKGYNEQFF. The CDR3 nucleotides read TGTGCCATCAGTGATGGGAATAAGGGGTACAATGAGCAGTTCTTC.

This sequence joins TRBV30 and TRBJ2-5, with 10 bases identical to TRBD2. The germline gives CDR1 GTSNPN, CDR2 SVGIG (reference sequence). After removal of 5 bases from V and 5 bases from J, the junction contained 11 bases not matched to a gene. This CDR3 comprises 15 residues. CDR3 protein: CAWHPGLAGVETQYF. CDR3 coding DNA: TGTGCCTGGCACCCAGGGCTAGCGGGAGTGGAGACCCAGTACTTC.

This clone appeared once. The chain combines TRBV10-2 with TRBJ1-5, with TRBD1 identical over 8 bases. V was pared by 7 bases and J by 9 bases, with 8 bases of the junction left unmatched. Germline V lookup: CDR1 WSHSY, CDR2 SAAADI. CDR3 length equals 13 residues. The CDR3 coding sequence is TGCGCCAGCAAAAGCGACAGGGGACGGCCCCAGCATTTT. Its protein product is CASKSDRGRPQHF.

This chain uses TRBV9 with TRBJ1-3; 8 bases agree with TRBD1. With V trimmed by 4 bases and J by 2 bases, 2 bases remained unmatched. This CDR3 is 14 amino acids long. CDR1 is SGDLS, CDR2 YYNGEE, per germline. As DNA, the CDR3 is TGTGCCAGCAGCTCCAGGGGGCCTGGAAACACCATATATTTT. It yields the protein CASSSRGPGNTIYF.

Here the CDR3 reads CASSLGTLQGTPLHF. CDR3 coding DNA: TGCGCCAGCAGCTTGGGTACGCTCCAGGGGACACCCCTCCACTTT. The chain carries TRBV5-1 and TRBJ1-6; tentative D call: TRBD1 (6 bases). CDR1 and CDR2 (germline): SGHRS, YFSETQ. Trimming left V 0 bases short and J 11 bases short, with 15 bases between. The CDR3 sequence is 15 residues long.

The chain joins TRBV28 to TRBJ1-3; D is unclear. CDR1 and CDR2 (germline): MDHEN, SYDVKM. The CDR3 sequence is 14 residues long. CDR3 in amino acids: CVVRTTVSGNTIYF. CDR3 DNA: TGTGTGGTTCGGACGACCGTCTCTGGAAACACCATATATTTT.

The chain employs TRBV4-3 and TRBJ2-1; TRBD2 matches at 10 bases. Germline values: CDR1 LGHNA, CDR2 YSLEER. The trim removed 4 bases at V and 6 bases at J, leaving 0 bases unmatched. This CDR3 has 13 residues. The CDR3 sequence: CASSRTSGNEQFF. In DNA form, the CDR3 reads TGCGCCAGCAGCCGGACTAGCGGCAATGAGCAGTTCTTC.

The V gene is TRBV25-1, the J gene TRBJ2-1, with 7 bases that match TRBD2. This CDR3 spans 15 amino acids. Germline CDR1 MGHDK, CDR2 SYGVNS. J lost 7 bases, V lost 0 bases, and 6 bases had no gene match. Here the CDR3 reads CASSEYGRERNEQFF. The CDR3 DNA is TGTGCCAGCAGTGAATATGGGAGGGAAAGGAATGAGCAGTTCTTC.

CDR3 loop: CASGDSYNSPLHF. DNA for the CDR3: TGTGCCAGCGGGGACAGCTATAATTCACCCCTCCACTTT. The rearrangement joins TRBV25-1 to TRBJ1-6, with 7 bases matching TRBD1. Per germline, CDR1 MGHDK and CDR2 SYGVNS. This CDR3 has 13 amino acids. Losses at the gene ends were 8 bases for V and 3 bases for J; bases not matched to a gene: 1.

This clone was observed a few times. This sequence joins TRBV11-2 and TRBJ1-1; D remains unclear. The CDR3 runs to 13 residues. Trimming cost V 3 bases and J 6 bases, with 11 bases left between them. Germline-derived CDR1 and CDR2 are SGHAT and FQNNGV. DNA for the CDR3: TGTGCCAGCAGCTTTGGGGAAGGTTCTGAAGCTTTCTTT. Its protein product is CASSFGEGSEAFF.

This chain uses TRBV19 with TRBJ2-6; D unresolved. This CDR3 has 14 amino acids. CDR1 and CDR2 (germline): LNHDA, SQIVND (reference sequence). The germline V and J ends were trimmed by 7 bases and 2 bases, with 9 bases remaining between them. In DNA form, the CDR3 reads TGTGCCAGTAAAATAAGGGCTGGGGCCAACGTCCTGACTTTC. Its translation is CASKIRAGANVLTF.

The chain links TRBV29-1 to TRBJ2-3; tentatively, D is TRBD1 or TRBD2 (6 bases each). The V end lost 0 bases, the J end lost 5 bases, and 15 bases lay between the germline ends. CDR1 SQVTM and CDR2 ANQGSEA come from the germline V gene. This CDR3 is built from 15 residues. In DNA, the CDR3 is TGCAGCGTTGAAGATCTAGGGGGGTTAGGAGATACGCAGTATTTT. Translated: CSVEDLGGLGDTQYF.

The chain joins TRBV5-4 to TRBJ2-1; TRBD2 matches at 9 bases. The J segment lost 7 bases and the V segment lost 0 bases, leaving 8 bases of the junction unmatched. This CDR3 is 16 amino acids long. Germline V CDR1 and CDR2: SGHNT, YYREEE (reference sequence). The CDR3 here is CASSLAGLAGLNEQFF. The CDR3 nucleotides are TGTGCCAGCAGCTTGGCAGGTCTAGCGGGATTGAATGAGCAGTTCTTC.

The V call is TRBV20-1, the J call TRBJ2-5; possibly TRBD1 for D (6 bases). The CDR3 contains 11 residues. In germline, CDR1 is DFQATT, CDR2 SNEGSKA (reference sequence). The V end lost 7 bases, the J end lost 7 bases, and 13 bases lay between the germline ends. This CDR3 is CSGDRLRTQYF. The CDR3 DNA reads TGCAGTGGAGACAGGCTCAGGACCCAGTACTTC.

In DNA form, the CDR3 reads TGCGCCAGCAGCAGCTCGAGCGGTAATACAGAGACCCAGTACTTC. Encoded protein: CASSSSSGNTETQYF. The chain employs TRBV5-1 and TRBJ2-5; TRBD2 might be the D (5 bases). The CDR3 runs to 15 residues. CDR1 SGHRS and CDR2 YFSETQ come from the germline V gene. V was trimmed by 4 bases and J by 4 bases, leaving 17 bases between them.

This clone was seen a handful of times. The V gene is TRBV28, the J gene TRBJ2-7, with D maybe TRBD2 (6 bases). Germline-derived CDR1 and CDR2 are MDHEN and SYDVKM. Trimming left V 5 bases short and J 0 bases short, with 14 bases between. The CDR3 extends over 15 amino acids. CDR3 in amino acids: CASSDVRGLSYEQYF. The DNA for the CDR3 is TGTGCCAGCAGTGACGTCCGGGGACTCTCCTACGAGCAGTACTTC.

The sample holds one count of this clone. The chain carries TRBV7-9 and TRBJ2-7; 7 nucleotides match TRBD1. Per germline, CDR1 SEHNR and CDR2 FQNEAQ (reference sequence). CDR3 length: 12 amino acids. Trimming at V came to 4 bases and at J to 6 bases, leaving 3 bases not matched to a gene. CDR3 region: CASSSNRGEQYF. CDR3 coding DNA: TGTGCCAGCAGCTCGAACAGGGGCGAGCAGTACTTC.

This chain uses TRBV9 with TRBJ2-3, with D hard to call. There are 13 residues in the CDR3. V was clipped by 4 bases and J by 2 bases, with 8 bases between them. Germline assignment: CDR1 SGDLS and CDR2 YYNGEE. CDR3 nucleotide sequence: TGTGCCAGCAGCCCGATAATCACAGATACGCAGTATTTT. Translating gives CASSPIITDTQYF.

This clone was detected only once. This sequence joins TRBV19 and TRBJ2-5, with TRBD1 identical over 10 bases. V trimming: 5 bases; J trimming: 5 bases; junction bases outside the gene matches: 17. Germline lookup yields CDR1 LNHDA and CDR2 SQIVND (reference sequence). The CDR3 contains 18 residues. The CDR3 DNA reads TGTGCCAGTAGTTCACGGGGGGGACAGGGGATTCTCGGGGAGACCCAGTACTTC. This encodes CASSSRGGQGILGETQYF.

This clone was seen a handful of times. CDR3 coding DNA: TGTGCCAGCAGCGTAGCTTCGACAGGGGGCCTAGATACGCAGTATTTT. This encodes CASSVASTGGLDTQYF. The chain couples TRBV9 to TRBJ2-3; 10 nucleotides agree with TRBD1. This CDR3 has 16 amino acids. Germline CDR1 reads SGDLS; CDR2 reads YYNGEE. The V and J ends lost 0 bases and 5 bases, in that order; junction bases with no gene match: 6.

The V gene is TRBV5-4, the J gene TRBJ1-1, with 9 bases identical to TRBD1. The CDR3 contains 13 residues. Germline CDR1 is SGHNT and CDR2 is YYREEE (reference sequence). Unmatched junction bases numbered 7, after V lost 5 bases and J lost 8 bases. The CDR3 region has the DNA TGTGCCAGCAGGCTACAGGGGGCGCGGGAAGCTTTCTTT. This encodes CASRLQGAREAFF.

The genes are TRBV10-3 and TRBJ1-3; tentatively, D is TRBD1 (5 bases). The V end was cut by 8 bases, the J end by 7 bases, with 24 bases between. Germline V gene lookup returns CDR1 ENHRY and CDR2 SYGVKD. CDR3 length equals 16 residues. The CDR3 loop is CAIVGRTDSPWNTIYF. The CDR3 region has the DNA TGTGCCATCGTAGGCCGAACTGACAGTCCATGGAACACCATATATTTT.

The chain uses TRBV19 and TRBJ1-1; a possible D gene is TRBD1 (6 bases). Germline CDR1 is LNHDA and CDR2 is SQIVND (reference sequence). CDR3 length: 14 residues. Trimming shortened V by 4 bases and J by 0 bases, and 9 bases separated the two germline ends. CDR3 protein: CASSNRAMNTEAFF. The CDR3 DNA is TGTGCCAGTAGTAACAGGGCCATGAACACTGAAGCTTTCTTT.

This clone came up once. CDR3: CASSSGPGGELFF. The CDR3 DNA is TGTGCCAGCAGCTCCGGACCCGGCGGGGAGCTGTTTTTT. The V call is TRBV5-4, the J call TRBJ2-2; no firm D call. CDR1 is SGHNT, CDR2 YYREEE, per germline (reference sequence). The CDR3 contains 13 residues. Trimming took off 3 bases at V and 7 bases at J, with 10 bases between the two ends.

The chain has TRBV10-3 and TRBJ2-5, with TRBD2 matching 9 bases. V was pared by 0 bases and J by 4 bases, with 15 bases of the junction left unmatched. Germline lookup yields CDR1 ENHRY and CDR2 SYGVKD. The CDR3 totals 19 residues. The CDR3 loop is CAISESRASGIGDAETQYF. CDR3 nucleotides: TGTGCCATCAGTGAGTCGAGAGCTAGCGGGATAGGGGATGCAGAGACCCAGTACTTC.

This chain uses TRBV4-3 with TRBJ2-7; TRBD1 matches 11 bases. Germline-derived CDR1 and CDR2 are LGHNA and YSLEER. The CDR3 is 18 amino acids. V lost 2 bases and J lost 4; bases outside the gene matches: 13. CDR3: CASSQSRTGGAQVYEQYF. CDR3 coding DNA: TGCGCCAGCAGCCAATCTAGGACAGGGGGCGCGCAAGTTTACGAGCAGTACTTC.

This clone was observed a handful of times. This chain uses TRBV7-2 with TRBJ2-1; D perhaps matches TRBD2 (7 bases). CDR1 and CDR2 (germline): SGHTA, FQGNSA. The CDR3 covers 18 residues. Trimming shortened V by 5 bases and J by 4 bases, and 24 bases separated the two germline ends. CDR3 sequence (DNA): TGTGCCAGCAGCCAGGGGACTAACGACGTTGTAAGGTACAATGAGCAGTTCTTC. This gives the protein CASSQGTNDVVRYNEQFF.

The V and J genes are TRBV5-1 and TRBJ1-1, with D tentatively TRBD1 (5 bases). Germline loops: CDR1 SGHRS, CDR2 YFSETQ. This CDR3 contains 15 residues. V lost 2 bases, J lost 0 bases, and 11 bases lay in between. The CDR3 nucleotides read TGCGCCAGCAGCTTTCGAGGGGCGATGAACACTGAAGCTTTCTTT. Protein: CASSFRGAMNTEAFF.

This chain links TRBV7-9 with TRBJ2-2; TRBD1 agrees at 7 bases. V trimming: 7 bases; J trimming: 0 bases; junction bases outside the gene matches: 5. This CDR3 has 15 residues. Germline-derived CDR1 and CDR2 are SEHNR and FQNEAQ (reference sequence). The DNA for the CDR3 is TGTGCCAGCATCCCGGGACAGACGAACACCGGGGAGCTGTTTTTT. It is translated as CASIPGQTNTGELFF.

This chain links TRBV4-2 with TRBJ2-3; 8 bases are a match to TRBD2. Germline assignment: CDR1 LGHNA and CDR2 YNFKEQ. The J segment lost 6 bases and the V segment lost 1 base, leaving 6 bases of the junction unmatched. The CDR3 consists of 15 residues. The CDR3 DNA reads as TGTGCCAGCAGCCAAGGGAGCGGGAGAGGGGATACGCAGTATTTT. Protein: CASSQGSGRGDTQYF.

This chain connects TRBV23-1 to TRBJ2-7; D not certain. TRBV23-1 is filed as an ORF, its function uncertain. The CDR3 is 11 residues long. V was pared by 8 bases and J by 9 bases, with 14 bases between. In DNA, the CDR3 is TGCGCCAGCCTCCGGGCTGGCGGGCAGTACTTC. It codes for CASLRAGGQYF.